The entry below describes one TCR beta chain. Antigen: not known. Germline-derived CDR1 and CDR2 are MNHNS and SASEGT. V was clipped by 3 bases and J by 2 bases; unmatched bases: 11. The CDR3 runs to 17 residues. The PCR made use of 60 Vbeta and 13 Jbeta primers. Clones were sequenced by immunoSEQ multiplex PCR, and TCRdb holds only the in-frame ones, with some missing. This table has 200,000 or so clones, about 81% appearing once. This entry is derived from a study of cytomegalovirus exposure and HLA in healthy donors. Study findings and constraints: Immune exposure was documented only through CMV serostatus.

Donors likely had unrecorded immune exposures despite being nominally healthy when sampled. Sample: PBMCs. The chain is built from TRBV6-1 and TRBJ2-3; 7 bases map to TRBD1. The sequence came from a woman aged 18 to 35 in good health and CMV-seropositive. The CDR3 sequence is CASSDTRQGPDTDTQYF. For the CDR3, the DNA is TGTGCCAGCAGTGACACCCGACAGGGTCCTGACACAGATACGCAGTATTTT.